This T cell receptor (beta chain) originates from a study of neoadjuvant anti-PD-1 for oral cavity cancer listed by TCRdb under 2021. As for the study more broadly: Three to four biweekly doses of nivolumab at 3 mg/kg were mostly administered to patients before curative-intent surgical resection. Patients without progression received a fourth nivolumab dose around day 43 and underwent definitive surgical resection on days 50-56. An approximately 30% response rate was observed in the parent correlative cohort, in which around eleven patients were included. Responders were defined as patients with complete response, partial response or stable disease by RECIST 1.1; non-responders were defined as patients with progression.

Overall results and qualifications from the work: A higher pretreatment blood Treg/Th17 ratio correlated with both higher pretreatment blood TCRbeta clonality and lower post-treatment tumor TCRbeta clonality. Only a few patients per response group were included in the TCR analyses, and larger cohorts for validation were called for by the authors. After neoadjuvant nivolumab, T cell clonality (Gini index) in PBMCs was significantly higher in non-responders than in responders.

The sample's time point label, in plain terms: before neoadjuvant nivolumab. The patients had newly diagnosed stage II-IVA oral cavity squamous cell carcinoma and had not received any prior systemic or radiation treatment. Everyone in the cohort had locally advanced, HPV-negative oral cavity squamous cell carcinoma. Peripheral blood mononuclear cells were analyzed directly, without maintenance or expansion in culture. The samples were obtained from a longitudinal correlative study of a single-arm phase II trial testing neoadjuvant nivolumab in oral cavity squamous cell carcinoma. Subject-matched pre- and post-treatment PBMCs and tumors from three responders and three non-responders underwent genomic DNA-based TCRbeta sequencing. Peripheral blood mononuclear cells were collected before nivolumab treatment and were collected again after treatment, at the time of surgery. Genomic DNA was isolated from PBMCs using the Maxwell RSC DNA from Cells kit.

Comment on this clone: It lacks a known antigen. Base qualities are not recorded, but no much larger clone differs from it by a single base.

For deep sequencing, each PBMC sample was run in six replicates, with libraries mostly built from approximately 520 ng of input genomic DNA. The immunoSEQ hsTCRbeta kit was used to prepare TCRbeta libraries, following the manufacturer's instructions. The completed libraries were mixed into a single pool at 3 nM, then sequenced with an Illumina NovaSeq 6000 S4 flow cell. Turning to the authors' computational methods: The immunoSEQ Analyzer was used for raw data preprocessing and quality control. The analysis was limited to productive rearrangements, and each clonotype was defined by a unique CDR3 amino acid sequence. Using the R package tcR, the researchers computed the Gini-Simpson index as their estimate of repertoire clonality. Student's t test was used to compare Gini indices, and Pearson correlation was used to assess associations with tumor size change. The immuneACCESS repertoire file appears here via TCRdb, limited to in-frame rearrangements. These files lack a portion of the clones; in checked studies, under half of the deficit traces to unresolved V genes, and the cause of the others is not known. V, J and clone size are those of that table, while D and trimming were read from the DNA. The sample table contains around 60,000 clones; only one count was recorded for around four fifths of them. Clones ranked in the top ten supply roughly 2.6% of the sample.

The sequenced sample was PBMCs, obtained before nivolumab (anti-PD-1) treatment. The clonotype comes from a person aged 35-79 years with oral cavity squamous cell carcinoma.

The CDR3 protein is CASSLAGTAEAFF. Here is the DNA: TGTGCCAGCAGCTTAGCCGGGACAGCCGAAGCTTTCTTT. The V and J segments used are TRBV7-2 and TRBJ1-1, and TRBD1 matches 7 of the central bases. The CDR3, cysteine through phenylalanine, is 13 amino acids long. Of the read, only the CDR3 DNA is kept; its 39 bases are in frame from base 1. V and J are trimmed by 0 bases and 8 bases, and the gene matches miss 3 bases of the junction. CDR1 is given as SGHTA and CDR2 as FQGNSA, both from the germline V gene.